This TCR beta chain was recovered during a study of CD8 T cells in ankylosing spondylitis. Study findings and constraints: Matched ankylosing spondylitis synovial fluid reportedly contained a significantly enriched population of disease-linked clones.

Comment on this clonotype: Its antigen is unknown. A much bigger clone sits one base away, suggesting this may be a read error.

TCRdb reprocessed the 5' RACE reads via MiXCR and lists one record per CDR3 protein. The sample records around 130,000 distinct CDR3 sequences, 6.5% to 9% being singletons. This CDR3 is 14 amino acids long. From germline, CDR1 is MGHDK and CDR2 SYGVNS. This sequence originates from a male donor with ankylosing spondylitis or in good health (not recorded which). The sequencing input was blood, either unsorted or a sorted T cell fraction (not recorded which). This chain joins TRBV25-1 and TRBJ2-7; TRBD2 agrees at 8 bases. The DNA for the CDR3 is TGTGCCAGCAGTGAACCGGGAGGGCTCTACGAGCAGTCCTTC. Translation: CASSEPGGLYEQSF.